One sample yielded the 10 T cell receptor beta chains listed below, sequenced in a study of cytomegalovirus exposure and HLA in healthy donors (dated by TCRdb to between 2016 and 2019). Libraries were prepared through the immunoSEQ multiplex PCR assay. For the multiplex PCR, a mixture combining 60 forward primers for TCR Vbeta segments and 13 reverse primers for TCR Jbeta segments was used. Here the immuneACCESS table is served through TCRdb, limited to in-frame sequences with V and J called. Missing clones are a known gap in these copies; in checked studies unresolved V genes cover under half, and the rest lacks a known reason. This sample has some 90,000 clones in its table, and approximately 80% of those were observed once. The top ten constitute approximately 10% of the sample. The sample taken for sequencing was PBMCs. All receptors derive from a human donor in good health.

The V gene is TRBV19, the J gene TRBJ2-7; 9 bases align to TRBD2. CDR1 and CDR2 (germline): LNHDA, SQIVND (reference sequence). The CDR3 runs 14 residues. V lost 5 bases and J lost 6; bases outside the gene matches: 8. The chain's CDR3 is CASSPTSGNSEQYF. The CDR3, as DNA: TGTGCCAGTAGTCCGACTAGCGGTAACAGCGAGCAGTACTTC.

V usage is TRBV27 and J usage is TRBJ1-2, with D tentatively TRBD1 (5 bases). CDR1 MNHEY and CDR2 SMNVEV come from the germline V gene (reference sequence). Trimming cost V 5 bases and J 8 bases, with 18 bases left between them. The CDR3 is 14 amino acids. This chain's CDR3 is CASSPGTPEEGYTF. The CDR3 DNA reads as TGTGCCAGCAGTCCGGGGACTCCGGAGGAGGGCTACACCTTC.

The V gene is TRBV2, the J gene TRBJ2-3; the match to TRBD2 covers 8 bases. V shed 1 base, J shed 2 bases, and the junction held 2 bases outside the gene matches. The CDR3 has 15 amino acids. The germline V gene has CDR1 SNHLY and CDR2 FYNNEI. The CDR3: CASSEERGITDTQYF. In DNA form, the CDR3 reads TGTGCCAGCAGTGAAGAGCGGGGGATCACAGATACGCAGTATTTT.

The CDR3 bases are TGTGCCACCAGCAGAGCAGGGCAGAGTGAAGCTTTCTTT. Amino acid sequence: CATSRAGQSEAFF. The chain links TRBV15 to TRBJ1-1, with D perhaps TRBD1 (5 bases). V was shortened by 1 base and J by 7 bases, with 10 bases between the two germline ends. Germline CDR1 is LNHNV and CDR2 is YYDKDF (reference sequence). CDR3 size: 13 residues.

The chain employs TRBV2 and TRBJ2-2; possible D gene TRBD2, 6 bases. The length of the CDR3 is 14 residues. CDR1 SNHLY and CDR2 FYNNEI come from the germline V gene. V lost 7 bases to trimming and J lost 6 bases, with 15 bases between them. This CDR3 is CASTGVTGAGELFF. CDR3 in DNA: TGTGCCAGCACGGGCGTCACGGGGGCCGGGGAGCTGTTTTTT.

The V and J genes are TRBV15 and TRBJ1-1; 8 bases align to TRBD1. CDR1 is LNHNV and CDR2 is YYDKDF in the germline V gene (reference sequence). The length of the CDR3 is 15 residues. V dropped 6 bases and J dropped 1; count of bases not matched to a gene: 7. DNA of the CDR3: TGTGCCACCAGACCCGTGACAGGGGCGAACACTGAAGCTTTCTTT. Translated: CATRPVTGANTEAFF.

V is TRBV5-1 and J is TRBJ1-6; D might be TRBD1 (5 bases). CDR1 and CDR2 from the germline V gene are SGHRS and YFSETQ. The CDR3 sequence is 15 residues long. Trimming left V 2 bases short and J 1 base short, with 7 bases between. The CDR3 DNA sequence: TGCGCCAGCAGCTTTGACAGTTCCTATAATTCACCCCTCCACTTT. Translated: CASSFDSSYNSPLHF.

This clone has a single count. The J gene is TRBJ2-2, the V gene TRBV9; D is undetermined. The V end was cut by 0 bases, the J end by 2 bases, with 17 bases between. Germline-derived CDR1 and CDR2 are SGDLS and YYNGEE. The CDR3 totals 18 residues. CDR3 nucleotides: TGTGCCAGCAGCGTAGGAATCATCGGGTACGGAAACACCGGGGAGCTGTTTTTT. Its protein is CASSVGIIGYGNTGELFF.

This rearrangement joins TRBV7-2 to TRBJ1-2; maybe TRBD1 (5 bases). Trimming stripped 5 bases from V and 5 bases from J, with 15 bases between. The CDR3 sequence is 14 residues long. Germline CDR1 and CDR2: SGHTA and FQGNSA. The CDR3 coding sequence is TGTGCCAGCAGCCCAAGGGGTCTATCGTATGGCTACACCTTC. Its protein product is CASSPRGLSYGYTF.

The chain joins TRBV7-2 to TRBJ2-7, with TRBD1 as a possible D gene (5 bases). This CDR3 has 14 amino acids. V was cut by 5 bases and J by 0 bases, with 11 bases left in between. Per germline, CDR1 SGHTA and CDR2 FQGNSA. The CDR3 bases are TGTGCCAGCAGCCCGTACAGGAACTCCTACGAGCAGTACTTC. This translates into CASSPYRNSYEQYF.